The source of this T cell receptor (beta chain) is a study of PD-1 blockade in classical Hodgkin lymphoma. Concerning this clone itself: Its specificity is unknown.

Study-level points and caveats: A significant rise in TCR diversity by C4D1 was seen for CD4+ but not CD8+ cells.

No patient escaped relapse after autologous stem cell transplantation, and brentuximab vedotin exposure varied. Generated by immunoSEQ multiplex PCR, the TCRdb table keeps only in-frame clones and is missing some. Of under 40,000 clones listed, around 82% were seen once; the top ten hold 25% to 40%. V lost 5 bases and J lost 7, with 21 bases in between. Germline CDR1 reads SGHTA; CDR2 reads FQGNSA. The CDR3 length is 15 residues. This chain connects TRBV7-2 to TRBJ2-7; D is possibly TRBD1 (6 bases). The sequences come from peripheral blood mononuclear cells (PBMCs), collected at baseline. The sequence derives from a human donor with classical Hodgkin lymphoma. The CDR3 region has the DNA TGTGCCAGCAGCCCTTGGGGGCAGCCTTTGGGGGAGCAGTACTTC. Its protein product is CASSPWGQPLGEQYF.